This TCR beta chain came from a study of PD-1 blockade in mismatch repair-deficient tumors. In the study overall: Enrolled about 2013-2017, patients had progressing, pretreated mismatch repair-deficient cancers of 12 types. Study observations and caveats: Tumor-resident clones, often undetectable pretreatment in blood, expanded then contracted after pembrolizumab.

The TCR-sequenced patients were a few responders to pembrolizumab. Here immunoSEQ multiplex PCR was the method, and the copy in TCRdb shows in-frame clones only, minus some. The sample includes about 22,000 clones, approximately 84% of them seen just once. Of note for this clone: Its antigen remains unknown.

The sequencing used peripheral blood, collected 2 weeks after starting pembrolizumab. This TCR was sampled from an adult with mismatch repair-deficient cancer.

This chain's CDR3 is CASSLGGESDTQYF. The CDR3 bases are TGCGCCAGCAGCTTAGGAGGGGAGAGTGATACGCAGTATTTT. The chain employs TRBV5-1 and TRBJ2-3; perhaps TRBD2 as D (6 bases). Germline-derived CDR1 and CDR2 are SGHRS and YFSETQ. V was cut by 2 bases and J by 6 bases, with 13 bases left in between. The CDR3 extends over 14 amino acids.